The 12 T cell receptor beta chains below were found in one sample sequenced in a study of T cell repertoires in cytomegalovirus infection. Each CDR3 protein is one row after TCRdb ran MiXCR on the reads. This sample carries 150,000 to 200,000 distinct CDR3 sequences, about 28% of them seen once, and the ten largest clones take about 31%. Sequenced material: PBMCs. These TCRs come from a human donor in good health (CMV status not recorded). Some clones in this sample may be carry-over from other donors' samples.

J is TRBJ2-5 and V is TRBV7-6, with 8 bases matching TRBD2. The CDR3 covers 15 residues. Trimming at V came to 1 base and at J to 4 bases, leaving 5 bases not matched to a gene. The V gene's germline CDR1 is SGHVS and CDR2 FNYEAQ. This chain's CDR3 is CASSLDSGAGETQYF. The CDR3 DNA reads as TGTGCCAGCAGCTTAGATAGCGGGGCGGGAGAGACCCAGTACTTC.

The table lists this clonotype with many counts. The V call is TRBV7-2, the J call TRBJ2-1; perhaps TRBD2 as D (5 bases). From germline, CDR1 is SGHTA and CDR2 FQGNSA. The CDR3 consists of 13 residues. V was cut by 6 bases and J by 6 bases, with 12 bases left in between. Written as DNA, the CDR3 is TGTGCCAGCAGTTCGGGGAGAGCCAATGAGCAGTTCTTC. Protein product: CASSSGRANEQFF.

The chain carries TRBV5-1 and TRBJ1-1; the match to TRBD1 covers 8 bases. Per the germline V gene, CDR1 is SGHRS and CDR2 is YFSETQ. J lost 2 bases, V lost 4 bases, and 4 bases had no gene match. This CDR3 spans 14 amino acids. In nucleotides, the CDR3 is TGCGCCAGCAGCCACGACAGGGGAAACACTGAAGCTTTCTTT. Encoded protein: CASSHDRGNTEAFF.

This clonotype was seen a handful of times. CDR3 coding DNA: TGTGCCAGCAGCCCACGTAGGGGGGGGTTACGCACTGAAGCTTTCTTT. Amino acid sequence: CASSPRRGGLRTEAFF. The chain employs TRBV7-3 and TRBJ1-1; tentative D call: TRBD1 (6 bases). V was trimmed by 5 bases and J by 4 bases, leaving 20 bases between them. CDR1 is SGHTA, CDR2 FQGTGA, per germline. The CDR3 runs to 16 residues.

The V and J genes are TRBV19 and TRBJ1-1; D is unclear. The CDR3 runs to 14 residues. CDR1 and CDR2 (germline): LNHDA, SQIVND (reference sequence). V was pared by 4 bases and J by 4 bases, with 13 bases between. The CDR3 sequence: CASSNLGGGTEAFF. Here the CDR3 DNA reads TGTGCCAGTAGTAACCTTGGAGGTGGCACTGAAGCTTTCTTT.

The chain links TRBV6-5 to TRBJ2-2; either TRBD1 or TRBD2 may fit D (6 bases each). With 5 bases removed from V and 5 bases from J, the gap between germline ends came to 15 bases. CDR3 size: 15 residues. Per germline, CDR1 MNHEY and CDR2 SVGAGI. The CDR3 loop reads CASSPPGALTGELFF. In DNA, the CDR3 is TGTGCCAGCAGTCCGCCGGGGGCACTGACCGGGGAGCTGTTTTTT.

Concerning this clonotype: This could be a read error, since a much larger clone is one nucleotide away. This chain links TRBV7-2 with TRBJ2-7; the D gene is possibly TRBD2 (6 bases). This CDR3 spans 19 amino acids. The ends were cut back, 2 bases at V and 0 bases at J, with 23 bases in the middle. Germline assignment: CDR1 SGHTA and CDR2 FQGNSA. Written as DNA, the CDR3 is TGTGCCAGCAGCTTAAATCGAGTAGCGGTGGCCGCGAGCTCCTACGAGCAGTACTTC. It yields the protein CASSLNRVAVAASSYEQYF. The complete variable domain, with remaining parts taken from reference TRBV7-2 and TRBJ2-7, reads GAGVSQSPSNKVTEKGKDVELRCDPISGHTALYWYRQSLGQGLEFLIYFQGNSAPDKSGLPSDRFSAERTGGSVSTLTIQRTQQEDSAVYLCASSLNRVAVAASSYEQYFGPGTRLTVT.

This clonotype was detected a few times. V gene TRBV5-1 combines with J gene TRBJ2-4; D is ambiguous. V was pared by 1 base and J by 0 bases, with 14 bases between. The CDR3 length is 17 residues. CDR1 is SGHRS, CDR2 YFSETQ, per germline. CDR3 DNA sequence: TGCGCCAGCAGCTTGACCCCAGGTGGGCCAGCCAAAAACATTCAGTACTTC. Residues: CASSLTPGGPAKNIQYF.

CDR3 coding DNA: TGTGCCAGCAGTTTACGGGGGGCAGGAGAGCAGTACTTC. The encoded protein is CASSLRGAGEQYF. The rearrangement links TRBV12-3 or TRBV12-4 to TRBJ2-7; possible D gene TRBD2, 7 bases. CDR3 length: 13 amino acids. Between the trimmed V and J ends, which lost 2 bases and 7 bases, there was a span of 12 bases.

Concerning this clonotype: A much larger clone is a single base away; this may be a read error. V usage is TRBV7-2 and J usage is TRBJ1-5; tentative D call: TRBD1 (6 bases). Deletions cut 4 bases from V and 5 bases from J, with 18 bases between. The CDR3 totals 16 residues. The germline V gene has CDR1 SGHTA and CDR2 FQGNSA. CDR3: CASSSESYRDDQPQHF. The DNA for the CDR3 is TGTGCCAGCAGCTCTGAATCGTACAGGGACGATCAGCCCCAGCATTTT.

This clonotype was recorded a few times. The J gene is TRBJ1-2, the V gene TRBV5-6; 9 bases align to TRBD1. Germline V gives CDR1 SGHDT, CDR2 YYEEEE. The ends lost 7 bases at V and 4 bases at J; junction bases unmatched: 8. This CDR3 has 14 amino acids. The CDR3 nucleotides read TGTGCCAGCTTATACAGGGGGCGCGCCTATGGCTACACCTTC. Amino acids: CASLYRGRAYGYTF.

J is TRBJ2-3 and V is TRBV7-3; 14 bases agree with TRBD2. The length of the CDR3 is 17 residues. V trimming: 5 bases; J trimming: 5 bases; junction bases outside the gene matches: 9. Per germline, CDR1 SGHTA and CDR2 FQGTGA. This CDR3 reads CASSPRTSGGRGDTQYF. The CDR3 nucleotides read TGTGCCAGCAGCCCCCGGACTAGCGGGGGGCGAGGAGATACGCAGTATTTT. Full variable domain (missing parts from reference TRBV7-3 and TRBJ2-3): GAGVSQTPSNKVTEKGKYVELRCDPISGHTALYWYRQSLGQGPEFLIYFQGTGAADDSGLPNDRFFAVRPEGSVSTLKIQRTERGDSAVYLCASSPRTSGGRGDTQYFGPGTRLTVL.